This is a list of T cell receptor beta chains from one sample in a study of cytomegalovirus exposure and HLA in healthy donors. Assay used: immunoSEQ multiplex PCR; TCRdb lists only in-frame clones, some missing. The sample carries 350,000 or so clones, roughly 88% recorded once. Input material: PBMCs. These receptor sequences come from a woman under 30 in good health and CMV-seronegative. CDR3s include the opening cysteine and the closing phenylalanine or tryptophan. The D gene is left open where the match is weak. The size field is filled for only some rows; it gives once, few, many or a size class.

NA,NA,TRBV7-8,TRBJ2-3,TGTGCCAGCAGCATCGGGAGCCGCACAGATACGCAGTATTTT,CASSIGSRTDTQYF
NA,NA,TRBV6-5,TRBJ2-5,TGTGCCAGCAGTTACGGGGGGACAGTGCAAGAGACCCAGTACTTC,CASSYGGTVQETQYF
NA,once,TRBV5-4,TRBJ1-3,TGTGCCAGCAGCTCCGACAGGACCTCTGGAAACACCATATATTTT,CASSSDRTSGNTIYF
NA,NA,TRBV5-1,TRBJ2-2,TGCGCCAGCACAGACAGCGTTGGAACCGGGGAGCTGTTTTTT,CASTDSVGTGELFF
TRBD1,NA,TRBV7-3,TRBJ1-2,TGTGCCAGCAGCCCTGGGACAGGGGAAGCCTATGGCTACACCTTC,CASSPGTGEAYGYTF
NA,NA,TRBV5-1,TRBJ2-5,TGCGCCAGCAGCTTGGGTGCAGGGGTTGAGGAGACCCAGTACTTC,CASSLGAGVEETQYF
NA,NA,TRBV7-2,TRBJ1-4,TGTGCCAGCAGCTTAAGGGGCGGTGAAAAACTGTTTTTT,CASSLRGGEKLFF
NA,once,TRBV29-1,TRBJ2-3,TGCAGCGTTGAGCCAGCGACAGATACGCAGTATTTT,CSVEPATDTQYF
NA,NA,TRBV6-1,TRBJ1-3,TGTGCCAGCAGTGCCTTACCCAGCTCTGGAAACACCATATATTTT,CASSALPSSGNTIYF
NA,NA,TRBV5-4,TRBJ2-1,TGTGCCAGCAGCTTGTCCAGCGGTGACAATGAGCAGTTCTTC,CASSLSSGDNEQFF
TRBD2,NA,TRBV27,TRBJ2-5,TGTGCCAGCAGACTAGCGGGAGCCGTAGAGACCCAGTACTTC,CASRLAGAVETQYF
TRBD2,NA,TRBV15,TRBJ2-3,TGTGCCACCAGCAGAGTCAGCGGGAGTGGTAAAGATACGCAGTATTTT,CATSRVSGSGKDTQYF
TRBD2,NA,TRBV4-2,TRBJ2-7,TGTGCCAGCAGCCAAGATATCATTCTAGCGGGAGGGCCCTACGAGCAGTACTTC,CASSQDIILAGGPYEQYF
NA,few,TRBV6-5,TRBJ1-3,TGTGCCAGCAGTTCAACAGGGCATGGAAACACCATATATTTT,CASSSTGHGNTIYF
TRBD1,NA,TRBV7-2,TRBJ2-5,TGTGCCAGCAGCTCCCGACAGGGCCAAGAGACCCAGTACTTC,CASSSRQGQETQYF
TRBD2,NA,TRBV25-1,TRBJ2-3,TGTGCCAGCAGTAGCGGGGTCAGCACAGATACGCAGTATTTT,CASSSGVSTDTQYF
NA,NA,TRBV5-6,TRBJ1-2,TGTGCCAGCAGCTTCGGTAGGAGCGGCTACACCTTC,CASSFGRSGYTF
TRBD2,NA,TRBV19,TRBJ2-1,TGTGCCAGTAGTTTGGCGGGAGCCTACAATGAGCAGTTCTTC,CASSLAGAYNEQFF
NA,NA,TRBV7-6,TRBJ1-1,TGTGCCAGCAGCGTAGAGGGAGGGTCGACTGAAGCTTTCTTT,CASSVEGGSTEAFF
NA,NA,TRBV6-1,TRBJ2-7,TGTGCCAGCAGTGAAGACGGGTGGGAGCAGTACTTC,CASSEDGWEQYF
NA,NA,TRBV13,TRBJ1-1,TGTGCCAGCAGCTTAGGCGAAGGGGCCATCTTGAACACTGAAGCTTTCTTT,CASSLGEGAILNTEAFF
TRBD2,NA,TRBV7-3,TRBJ2-7,TGTGCCAGCAGCCCTGGTCTAGCGGGACCCTACGAGCAGTACTTC,CASSPGLAGPYEQYF
NA,NA,TRBV11-2,TRBJ1-2,TGTGCCAGCAGCTTAGGGGGTGGGGCTTACTATGGCTACACCTTC,CASSLGGGAYYGYTF
TRBD1,NA,TRBV12-5,TRBJ2-7,TGTGCTAGTGGTTCGCCCAGGGACAGGATCTACGAGCAGTACTTC,CASGSPRDRIYEQYF
TRBD1,few,TRBV29-1,TRBJ1-2,TGCAGCGTGACGGGGGTGTCCGGGACAGTGTTTGGCTACACCTTC,CSVTGVSGTVFGYTF
NA,NA,TRBV7-9,TRBJ1-5,TGTGCCAGCAGCCTGACAGACGGCTCCGGGCAGCCCCAGCATTTT,CASSLTDGSGQPQHF
NA,once,TRBV4-3,TRBJ1-5,TGCGCCAGCAGCCAAACCTACGGGGGGAATCAGCCCCAGCATTTT,CASSQTYGGNQPQHF
TRBD1,NA,TRBV5-1,TRBJ2-5,TGCGCCAGCAGCATCACCGCAGGGGGCCTAGTCGAGACCCAGTACTTC,CASSITAGGLVETQYF
NA,once,TRBV27,TRBJ1-5,TGTGCCAGCAGTCTTTCGTCGGGTAATGACAATCAGCCCCAGCATTTT,CASSLSSGNDNQPQHF
NA,once,TRBV5-1,TRBJ2-5,TGCGCCAGCAGCTTGGACCGGACTGTACAAGAGACCCAGTACTTC,CASSLDRTVQETQYF
NA,NA,TRBV9,TRBJ1-3,TGTGCCAGCAGCGTAGGAGGCACCACCGCGGGTGAAAACACCATATATTTT,CASSVGGTTAGENTIYF
NA,NA,TRBV27,TRBJ2-5,TGTGCCAGCAGTTTCCTTGGGGCGGAGGGGATAGAGACCCAGTACTTC,CASSFLGAEGIETQYF
NA,NA,TRBV5-1,TRBJ2-2,TGCGCCAGCAGCTTCCGGACAGTAAACACCGGGGAGCTGTTTTTT,CASSFRTVNTGELFF
NA,NA,TRBV20-1,TRBJ2-7,TGCAGTGCTGGAGAATCTGAGCAGTACTTC,CSAGESEQYF
TRBD1,once,TRBV9,TRBJ2-5,TGTGCCAGCAGCGGGACAGGGGAATTAATGGAGACCCAGTACTTC,CASSGTGELMETQYF
NA,few,TRBV2,TRBJ2-4,TGTGCCAGCGATTTGGGCAGAGAAAACATTCAGTACTTC,CASDLGRENIQYF
NA,once,TRBV9,TRBJ2-3,TGTGCCAGCAGCGTAGAGCCGGGGAGCACAGATACGCAGTATTTT,CASSVEPGSTDTQYF
NA,NA,TRBV4-1,TRBJ2-2,TGCGCCAGCGCTTTAGTAGAATACACCGGGGAGCTGTTTTTT,CASALVEYTGELFF
NA,NA,TRBV5-4,TRBJ1-1,TGTGCCAGCACCCTAGACAGTACCATGAACACTGAAGCTTTCTTT,CASTLDSTMNTEAFF
TRBD2,NA,TRBV5-1,TRBJ2-7,TGCGCCAGCAGCTCCCCTAGCGGGAGCTTGAACTACGAGCAGTACTTC,CASSSPSGSLNYEQYF
TRBD2,NA,TRBV27,TRBJ2-7,TGTGCCAGCAGGTTTCTAGCGGGAGGCTCCTACGAGCAGTACTTC,CASRFLAGGSYEQYF
TRBD2,NA,TRBV10-3,TRBJ2-1,TGTGCCACCGGGAGGGTTTACAATGAGCAGTTCTTC,CATGRVYNEQFF
TRBD1,NA,TRBV29-1,TRBJ2-1,TGCAGCGTTGATTATGGGACAGGGGGGAATGAGCAGTTCTTC,CSVDYGTGGNEQFF
TRBD1,NA,TRBV15,TRBJ2-7,TGTGCCACCAACAAGGGACAGGGTGTGTACGAGCAGTACTTC,CATNKGQGVYEQYF
NA,NA,TRBV4-1,TRBJ1-1,TGCGCCAGCAGCCAAAGCCTCGAAGAAGCTTTCTTT,CASSQSLEEAFF
TRBD2,NA,TRBV27,TRBJ2-1,TGTGCCAGCTCTGAAGGACTAGCGGGAGTCGGTGAGCAGTTCTTC,CASSEGLAGVGEQFF
NA,NA,TRBV6-1,TRBJ1-5,TGTGCCAGCAGAGAGGGAATTATTGAAAATCAGCCCCAGCATTTT,CASREGIIENQPQHF
TRBD1,NA,TRBV5-6,TRBJ2-3,TGTGCCAGCAGCTTAAGGACAGGGCATAGCACAGATACGCAGTATTTT,CASSLRTGHSTDTQYF
TRBD1,NA,TRBV28,TRBJ1-4,TGTGCCAGCTCTGCTACAGGGGGAGGTAATGAAAAACTGTTTTTT,CASSATGGGNEKLFF
NA,once,TRBV4-1,TRBJ1-4,TGCGCCAGCAGCCGTCCGGGGTCAACTAATGAAAAACTGTTTTTT,CASSRPGSTNEKLFF
TRBD2,NA,TRBV4-3,TRBJ2-7,TGCGCCAGCAGCCAAGAGGGGACTAGCGGGAGGTCGGTGCAGTACTTC,CASSQEGTSGRSVQYF
NA,NA,TRBV2,TRBJ1-1,TGTGCCAGCACAGGACAGTCAAACACTGAAGCTTTCTTT,CASTGQSNTEAFF
NA,NA,TRBV4-3,TRBJ2-1,TGCGCCAGCAGCCAAGATGGATCGGCTAGCGAAATCAATGAGCAGTTCTTC,CASSQDGSASEINEQFF
NA,NA,TRBV7-2,TRBJ1-5,TGTGCCAGCAGTACAGAAATAAGTCAGCCCCAGCATTTT,CASSTEISQPQHF
NA,NA,TRBV13,TRBJ2-7,TGTGCCAGCAGCTTACTGTCGGAGTCCTACGAGCAGTACTTC,CASSLLSESYEQYF
NA,NA,TRBV6-6,TRBJ2-7,TGTGCTTCGGGGAAAGAAGGCAGTGAGCAGTACTTC,CASGKEGSEQYF
TRBD1,NA,TRBV9,TRBJ1-5,TGTGCCAGCTCCCGGACAGGGGGCGAAAATCAGCCCCAGCATTTT,CASSRTGGENQPQHF